One sample yielded the 21 T cell receptor beta chains listed below, sequenced in a study of shared clonotypes between healthy human individuals. The data were produced by immunoSEQ multiplex PCR, yet TCRdb's version contains in-frame clones alone and is incomplete. The sample lists approximately 1.4 million clones, 95% to 99% occurring once. The sequencing sample was made of naive CD4+ T cells sorted from blood. The sample's subset: CD45RA+ positively selected. The origin of the receptors is a man aged 25-45 years in good health.

The V call is TRBV6-1, the J call TRBJ2-2, with 9 bases identical to TRBD2. Germline assignment: CDR1 MNHNS and CDR2 SASEGT. The CDR3 covers 18 residues. The junction had 9 bases not matched to a gene; V was cut back by 4 bases and J by 0 bases. CDR3 nucleotides: TGTGCCAGCAGTGTGCAAAGCAGCGGGAGGTCGAACACCGGGGAGCTGTTTTTT. This sequence encodes CASSVQSSGRSNTGELFF.

V usage is TRBV2 and J usage is TRBJ2-1; D possibly uses TRBD1 or TRBD2 (5 bases each). Germline CDR1 and CDR2: SNHLY and FYNNEI. Trimming stripped 4 bases from V and 0 bases from J, with 19 bases between. There are 18 residues in the CDR3. The chain's CDR3 is CASSGGKGHWSSYNEQFF. Written as DNA, the CDR3 is TGTGCCAGCAGTGGGGGGAAAGGACACTGGAGCTCCTACAATGAGCAGTTCTTC.

V usage is TRBV2 and J usage is TRBJ1-2, with TRBD1 identical over 9 bases. Per the germline V gene, CDR1 is SNHLY and CDR2 is FYNNEI. There are 14 residues in the CDR3. Trimming removed 6 bases from V and 2 bases from J; junction bases left unmatched: 4. CDR3 in amino acids: CASRQGASNYGYTF. Here the CDR3 DNA reads TGTGCCAGCAGACAGGGGGCCTCGAACTATGGCTACACCTTC.

The chain has TRBV19 and TRBJ1-4; no firm D call. Germline lookup yields CDR1 LNHDA and CDR2 SQIVND (reference sequence). V dropped 6 bases and J dropped 5 bases, with 10 bases sitting between them. The CDR3 loop spans 13 amino acids. This CDR3 reads CASRSIQNEKLFF. CDR3 in DNA: TGTGCCAGTAGATCTATTCAGAATGAAAAACTGTTTTTT.

This sequence joins TRBV29-1 and TRBJ2-1; 9 bases agree with TRBD2. From germline, CDR1 is SQVTM and CDR2 ANQGSEA. V shed 4 bases and J 1 base; nucleotides not matched to a gene: 2. The CDR3 is 14 residues long. This CDR3 is CSVGGRGSYNEQFF. The CDR3 coding sequence is TGCAGCGTTGGCGGGAGGGGATCCTACAATGAGCAGTTCTTC.

The CDR3 protein is CASGSRDRGYTEAFF. CDR3 DNA: TGTGCCAGCGGCTCTCGCGACAGGGGGTATACTGAAGCTTTCTTT. V and J are TRBV27 and TRBJ1-1; 9 bases line up with TRBD1. The CDR3 extends over 15 amino acids. V lost 8 bases and J lost 5; bases outside the gene matches: 12. Germline CDR1 reads MNHEY; CDR2 reads SMNVEV (reference sequence).

The chain recombines TRBV18 with TRBJ2-7, with a tentative D call TRBD1 (5 bases). The CDR3 is made up of 15 amino acids. V gave up 3 bases and J gave up 2 bases, with 14 bases separating them. CDR1 is KGHSH, CDR2 LQKENI, per germline. CDR3 protein: CASSPLGARTYEQYF. In nucleotides, the CDR3 is TGTGCCAGCTCACCTTTAGGGGCCCGGACCTACGAGCAGTACTTC.

Regarding this clone: This same CDR3 is encoded by further DNA sequences in the sample. The genes are TRBV7-2 and TRBJ1-3; no reliable D call. V dropped 1 base and J dropped 0 bases, with 7 bases sitting between them. The CDR3 is 15 amino acids. Germline CDR1 and CDR2: SGHTA and FQGNSA. CDR3 in amino acids: CASSLVGSSGNTIYF. In DNA, the CDR3 is TGTGCCAGCAGCTTAGTAGGATCCTCTGGAAACACCATATATTTT.

This clone was seen a single time. This chain uses TRBV10-2 with TRBJ1-4; no clear D. The V and J ends lost 6 bases and 5 bases respectively, with 13 bases between them. Germline values: CDR1 WSHSY, CDR2 SAAADI. The CDR3 consists of 14 residues. CDR3 nucleotide sequence: TGCGCCAGCAGCCCGATAGGGCAGAATGAAAAACTGTTTTTT. It codes for CASSPIGQNEKLFF.

This chain joins TRBV5-4 and TRBJ1-2, with 8 bases that match TRBD1. The germline V gene has CDR1 SGHNT and CDR2 YYREEE (reference sequence). V shed 7 bases, J shed 0 bases, and the junction held 11 bases outside the gene matches. This CDR3 spans 16 amino acids. CDR3 DNA sequence: TGTGCCAGCCAGACTCAGGGGGCGCGTCCTAACTATGGCTACACCTTC. It codes for CASQTQGARPNYGYTF.

The table lists this clone with a count of one. The genes are TRBV30 and TRBJ1-5, with D possibly matching TRBD1 (5 bases). CDR3 length equals 13 residues. Germline CDR1 reads GTSNPN; CDR2 reads SVGIG (reference sequence). V gave up 1 base and J gave up 5 bases, with 9 bases separating them. CDR3 protein: CAWSAGVDQPQHF. The CDR3 DNA is TGTGCCTGGAGTGCGGGGGTCGATCAGCCCCAGCATTTT.

This CDR3 is CASSGRADTQYF. The CDR3 region has the DNA TGTGCCAGCAGTGGGAGGGCAGATACGCAGTATTTT. The chain employs TRBV2 and TRBJ2-3; tentative D call: TRBD2 (6 bases). The CDR3 length is 12 residues. The germline gives CDR1 SNHLY, CDR2 FYNNEI. V lost 4 bases to trimming and J lost 4 bases, with 6 bases between them.

V gene TRBV5-4 combines with J gene TRBJ1-4; TRBD1 matches 8 bases. V shed 7 bases, J shed 0 bases, and the junction held 5 bases outside the gene matches. The CDR3 is made up of 15 amino acids. From germline, CDR1 is SGHNT and CDR2 YYREEE (reference sequence). The CDR3 bases are TGTGCCAGCCGCACAGGGGGATCAACTAATGAAAAACTGTTTTTT. Its protein is CASRTGGSTNEKLFF.

Remarks on this clone: This specimen includes other DNA sequences encoding the same CDR3. The genes are TRBV5-1 and TRBJ2-1; TRBD2 agrees at 7 bases. The CDR3 length is 15 residues. In germline, CDR1 is SGHRS, CDR2 YFSETQ. J was trimmed by 0 bases and V by 2 bases; bases with no gene match: 2. CDR3 DNA: TGCGCCAGCAGCTTAGCGGGAAACTCCTACAATGAGCAGTTCTTC. It codes for CASSLAGNSYNEQFF.

The genes are TRBV19 and TRBJ1-1; D is possibly TRBD1 (6 bases). V shed 5 bases and J shed 4 bases, with 14 bases lying between them. This CDR3 has 14 residues. Germline V gene lookup returns CDR1 LNHDA and CDR2 SQIVND (reference sequence). The chain's CDR3 is CASSPDTGFTEAFF. CDR3 nucleotides: TGTGCCAGTAGTCCAGACACAGGGTTCACTGAAGCTTTCTTT.

The V and J genes are TRBV7-8 and TRBJ1-3; TRBD1 aligns across 7 bases. The length of the CDR3 is 17 residues. Germline loops: CDR1 SGHVS, CDR2 FQNEAQ. Germline trimming cut 5 bases from V and 7 bases from J; bases unmatched to any gene: 17. This chain's CDR3 is CASSARMTGTVNNTIYF. The DNA for the CDR3 is TGTGCCAGCAGCGCCCGGATGACAGGGACAGTTAACAACACCATATATTTT.

This clone came up once. The rearrangement joins TRBV6-4 to TRBJ2-7; TRBD2 aligns across 9 bases. This CDR3 comprises 16 residues. V gave up 5 bases and J gave up 6 bases; unmatched junction bases: 14. Germline lookup yields CDR1 MRHNA and CDR2 SNTAGT. CDR3 protein: CASSSTAGGSVSEQYF. In DNA form, the CDR3 reads TGTGCCAGCAGTTCCACAGCGGGAGGCTCGGTTTCCGAGCAGTACTTC.

The V and J genes are TRBV9 and TRBJ1-1; the D is unclear. There are 14 residues in the CDR3. From germline, CDR1 is SGDLS and CDR2 YYNGEE. V gave up 0 bases and J gave up 1 base, with 7 bases separating them. The CDR3 reads CASSVVPGNTEAFF. CDR3 in DNA: TGTGCCAGCAGCGTAGTCCCAGGGAACACTGAAGCTTTCTTT.

This clone occurred once. The gene calls are TRBV5-1 and TRBJ2-5, with 8 positions matching TRBD1. Trimming took 4 bases from V and 6 from J; bases not matched to a gene: 11. The CDR3 is 15 residues long. Germline assignment: CDR1 SGHRS and CDR2 YFSETQ. CDR3 in DNA: TGCGCCAGCAGCCTTGGACAGGGACTTAAACAGACCCAGTACTTC. Its translation is CASSLGQGLKQTQYF.

The chain carries TRBV5-4 and TRBJ2-5; TRBD2 matches 16 bases. V was pared by 4 bases and J by 5 bases, with 11 bases of the junction left unmatched. This CDR3 comprises 18 residues. Germline V lookup: CDR1 SGHNT, CDR2 YYREEE (reference sequence). CDR3 in amino acids: CASSPAGTSGRAGETQYF. As DNA, the CDR3 is TGTGCCAGCAGCCCAGCCGGGACTAGCGGGAGGGCCGGGGAGACCCAGTACTTC.

The chain recombines TRBV29-1 with TRBJ2-1; the match to TRBD2 covers 9 bases. The trim removed 6 bases at V and 1 base at J, leaving 7 bases unmatched. This CDR3 is 15 amino acids long. CDR1 and CDR2 from the germline V gene are SQVTM and ANQGSEA. The CDR3: CSVRLAGESYNEQFF. CDR3 bases: TGCAGCGTCCGGTTAGCGGGAGAGTCCTACAATGAGCAGTTCTTC.